Below, 20 T cell receptor beta chains from the same sample are listed, as sequenced in a study of Tregs in tolerant kidney transplant recipients. The data were produced by immunoSEQ multiplex PCR, yet TCRdb's version contains in-frame clones alone and is incomplete. The sample has 75,000 to 80,000 clones; approximately 90% are singletons. The input for sequencing was Tregs from blood, taken before the transplant. Source of these receptors: a human donor who received a combined kidney and bone marrow transplant.

This clone was counted between two and nine times. The gene calls are TRBV6-6 and TRBJ2-7; 8 bases are a match to TRBD2. The CDR3 spans 15 residues. Per the germline V gene, CDR1 is MNHNY and CDR2 is SVGAGI (reference sequence). V was pared by 6 bases and J by 0 bases, with 7 bases of the junction left unmatched. CDR3 amino acids: CASSSSGSGSYEQYF. CDR3 nucleotides: TGTGCCAGCAGCTCGAGCGGGAGTGGCTCCTACGAGCAGTACTTC.

V gene TRBV5-4 combines with J gene TRBJ2-7; 7 bases align to TRBD2. The CDR3 loop spans 12 amino acids. Trimming at V came to 1 base and at J to 6 bases, leaving 1 base not matched to a gene. Germline CDR1 reads SGHNT; CDR2 reads YYREEE (reference sequence). The CDR3 spells CASSLSGGEQYF. The DNA for the CDR3 is TGTGCCAGCAGCTTGTCGGGGGGCGAGCAGTACTTC.

V usage is TRBV6-1 and J usage is TRBJ1-4, with a tentative D call TRBD1 (6 bases). V was cut by 8 bases and J by 5 bases, with 15 bases left in between. The germline gives CDR1 MNHNS, CDR2 SASEGT. This CDR3 has 14 amino acids. Here the CDR3 reads CASSRTDLNEKLFF. The DNA for the CDR3 is TGTGCCAGCTCGAGGACAGATTTGAATGAAAAACTGTTTTTT.

The rearrangement joins TRBV27 to TRBJ1-1, with TRBD1 as a possible D gene (5 bases). This CDR3 contains 15 residues. The germline CDR1 and CDR2 sequences are MNHEY and SMNVEV (reference sequence). The V end lost 1 base, the J end lost 5 bases, and 14 bases lay between the germline ends. The CDR3 DNA follows: TGTGCCAGCAGTTTATGGGGCACGGGGGGGACTGAAGCTTTCTTT. It translates to CASSLWGTGGTEAFF.

The V and J genes are TRBV7-2 and TRBJ2-1; the D gene is possibly TRBD2 (5 bases). Trimming shortened V by 1 base and J by 5 bases, and 9 bases separated the two germline ends. The germline CDR1 and CDR2 sequences are SGHTA and FQGNSA. The CDR3 consists of 14 residues. As DNA, the CDR3 is TGTGCCAGCAGCTTAGGGCGGGTTGACAATGAGCAGTTCTTC. This gives the protein CASSLGRVDNEQFF.

The chain employs TRBV7-2 and TRBJ2-5; D gene uncertain. The CDR3 length is 11 residues. The V gene lost 5 bases and the J gene lost 5 bases, with 6 bases spanning the gap. Germline-derived CDR1 and CDR2 are SGHTA and FQGNSA. This chain's CDR3 is CASSLIETQYF. The CDR3 DNA sequence: TGTGCCAGCAGCCTCATCGAGACCCAGTACTTC.

The V gene is TRBV5-1, the J gene TRBJ2-7; 10 bases agree with TRBD2. This CDR3 is 16 amino acids long. V lost 5 bases and J lost 4; bases outside the gene matches: 12. The germline V gene has CDR1 SGHRS and CDR2 YFSETQ. CDR3 sequence (DNA): TGCGCCAGCAGACTATCGACTAGCGGGCATACTTACGAGCAGTACTTC. Translated: CASRLSTSGHTYEQYF.

This clone was recorded a few times. The chain recombines TRBV18 with TRBJ2-7; 7 bases agree with TRBD1. From germline, CDR1 is KGHSH and CDR2 LQKENI. The CDR3 contains 16 residues. Trimming took 0 bases from V and 1 from J; bases not matched to a gene: 6. The DNA for the CDR3 is TGTGCCAGCTCACCACCGGGACAGCCCGTTTCCTACGAGCAGTACTTC. This gives the protein CASSPPGQPVSYEQYF.

The V call is TRBV19, the J call TRBJ2-1, with 9 bases that match TRBD2. V gave up 4 bases and J gave up 6 bases; unmatched junction bases: 10. CDR1 LNHDA and CDR2 SQIVND come from the germline V gene (reference sequence). This CDR3 contains 16 residues. The CDR3 is CASSNYGGLAPNEQFF. In nucleotides, the CDR3 is TGTGCCAGTAGTAATTATGGGGGACTAGCTCCCAATGAGCAGTTCTTC.

The genes are TRBV6-1 and TRBJ2-7, with D unresolved. Trimming removed 3 bases from V and 0 bases from J, with 12 bases in between. Germline V gene sequence: CDR1 MNHNS, CDR2 SASEGT. The CDR3 is 15 amino acids. CDR3 region: CASSEGPASSYEQYF. CDR3 nucleotides: TGTGCCAGCAGTGAGGGCCCCGCCAGCTCCTACGAGCAGTACTTC.

The chain has TRBV5-1 and TRBJ2-5; 9 nucleotides match TRBD2. From germline, CDR1 is SGHRS and CDR2 YFSETQ. CDR3 length equals 15 residues. The junction had 3 bases not matched to a gene; V was cut back by 0 bases and J by 3 bases. In DNA form, the CDR3 reads TGCGCCAGCAGCTTGGATAGACTAGCGGAAGAGACCCAGTACTTC. Residues: CASSLDRLAEETQYF.

The chain is built from TRBV10-2 and TRBJ2-7; a possible D gene is TRBD1 (6 bases). Trimming pared 3 bases from V and 0 bases from J, leaving 9 bases between. This CDR3 has 14 residues. Germline CDR1 WSHSY, CDR2 SAAADI. The CDR3 sequence: CASSDTGFSYEQYF. The CDR3, as DNA: TGCGCCAGCAGTGATACAGGGTTCTCCTACGAGCAGTACTTC.

The chain joins TRBV6-5 to TRBJ2-3; no firm D call. V gave up 10 bases and J gave up 6 bases, with 11 bases separating them. Germline CDR1 MNHEY, CDR2 SVGAGI. The CDR3 is 11 amino acids. DNA for the CDR3: TGTGCCACCACCGGGTTGGATACGCAGTATTTT. Its protein is CATTGLDTQYF.

The chain uses TRBV11-1 and TRBJ2-7, with a possible D match to TRBD1 (5 bases). The CDR3 covers 14 residues. Germline V gives CDR1 SGHAT, CDR2 FQDESV (reference sequence). V was shortened by 1 base and J by 2 bases, with 9 bases between the two germline ends. CDR3 protein: CASSLGQGAYEQYF. The DNA for the CDR3 is TGTGCCAGCAGCTTAGGGCAGGGCGCCTACGAGCAGTACTTC.

V gene TRBV5-4 combines with J gene TRBJ2-2; D might be TRBD2 (5 bases). V lost 4 bases, J lost 2 bases, and 12 bases lay in between. This CDR3 comprises 15 residues. CDR1 and CDR2 from the germline V gene are SGHNT and YYREEE (reference sequence). CDR3 sequence: CASSHGGFNTGELFF. The CDR3 DNA is TGTGCCAGCAGCCACGGAGGCTTCAACACCGGGGAGCTGTTTTTT.

This chain connects TRBV21-1 to TRBJ2-7; the tabulated D call, TRBD1, remains unverified against the DNA. TRBV21-1 is a known pseudogene. The CDR3 contains 14 residues. CDR3 region: CASSDLGAENEQYF. The CDR3 DNA is TGTGCCAGCAGCGACCTGGGCGCTGAGAACGAGCAGTACTTC.

The rearrangement uses TRBV7-2 and TRBJ2-1, with D tentatively TRBD2 (6 bases). V was clipped by 1 base and J by 5 bases, with 12 bases between them. The CDR3 totals 15 residues. Germline CDR1 is SGHTA and CDR2 is FQGNSA. The DNA for the CDR3 is TGTGCCAGCAGCTTAGAGCTTAGCGGTGACAATGAGCAGTTCTTC. Translating gives CASSLELSGDNEQFF.

V is TRBV11-3 and J is TRBJ2-5; 13 bases map to TRBD2. V lost 1 base to trimming and J lost 7 bases; unmatched junction nucleotides: 3. There are 15 residues in the CDR3. Looked up from germline, CDR1 is SGHNT and CDR2 is YENEEA. Here the CDR3 reads CASSLGTSGSGTQYF. The CDR3 DNA is TGTGCCAGCAGCTTAGGGACTAGCGGGAGTGGGACCCAGTACTTC. Full variable domain (rest looked up from reference TRBV11-3 and TRBJ2-5): EAGVVQSPRYKIIEKKQPVAFWCNPISGHNTLYWYLQNLGQGPELLIRYENEEAVDDSQLPKDRFSAERLKGVDSTLKIQPAELGDSAVYLCASSLGTSGSGTQYFGPGTRLLVL.

The V gene is TRBV6-1, the J gene TRBJ2-3; D gene unclear. The ends were cut back, 5 bases at V and 3 bases at J, with 9 bases in the middle. Germline V gives CDR1 MNHNS, CDR2 SASEGT. The CDR3 has 13 amino acids. CDR3 region: CASSFRLTDTQYF. The CDR3 bases are TGTGCCAGCAGTTTCAGATTGACAGATACGCAGTATTTT.

The chain combines TRBV7-9 with TRBJ2-5; D possibly uses TRBD1 or TRBD2 (5 bases each). Germline values: CDR1 SEHNR, CDR2 FQNEAQ (reference sequence). The V end lost 3 bases, the J end lost 4 bases, and 9 bases lay between the germline ends. The CDR3 has 13 residues. CDR3 sequence: CASSFTGPETQYF. The CDR3 region has the DNA TGTGCCAGCAGCTTTACGGGGCCAGAGACCCAGTACTTC.